This T cell receptor (beta chain) stems from a study of long-term antiretroviral therapy in people with HIV. General observations from the study: Sampling of blood ran from the mid-2000s to the late 2010s, and older ART regimens were possibly in use. An increase in diversity followed ART, yet levels stayed below transplant donor controls.

The content of samples before DNA extraction was roughly 0.9-11 million cryopreserved PBMC. The authors ran the immunoSEQ assay, v3.0, at survey level. Samples were sequenced targeting about 40,000-55,000 T-cell genomes each. Some clones are missing from TCRdb's copy, which holds only in-frame ones; the method was immunoSEQ multiplex PCR. The repertoire holds 30,000 or so clones, approximately 92% seen once, with roughly 4.3% in the top ten. The CDR3 spans 13 residues. Germline CDR1 reads SGHDT; CDR2 reads YYEEEE. Trimming removed 4 bases at V and 9 bases at J, with 16 bases between. Notes on this clone: Antigen unknown.

This receptor was identified in a middle-aged woman with HIV. The sequencing used unsorted PBMCs, collected about 5.3 years after starting antiretroviral therapy. The chain combines TRBV5-6 with TRBJ2-5; D gene ambiguous. The CDR3 DNA follows: TGTGCCAGCAGCGATAGGGTGGTCGTGGCCCAGTACTTC. Translated: CASSDRVVVAQYF.